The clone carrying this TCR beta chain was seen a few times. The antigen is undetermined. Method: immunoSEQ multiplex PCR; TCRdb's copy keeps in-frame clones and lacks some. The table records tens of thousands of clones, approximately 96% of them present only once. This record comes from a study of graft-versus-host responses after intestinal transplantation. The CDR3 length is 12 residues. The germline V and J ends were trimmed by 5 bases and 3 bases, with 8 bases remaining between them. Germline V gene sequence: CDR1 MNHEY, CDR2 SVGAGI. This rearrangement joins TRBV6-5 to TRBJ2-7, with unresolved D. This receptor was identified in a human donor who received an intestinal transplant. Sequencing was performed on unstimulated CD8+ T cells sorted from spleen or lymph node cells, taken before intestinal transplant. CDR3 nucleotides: TGTGCCAGCAGTGAAGGAATCTACGAGCAGTACTTC. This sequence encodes CASSEGIYEQYF.